This TCR beta chain was observed in a study of Graves' ophthalmopathy and Graves' hyperthyroidism. Study-wide background: Hyperthyroidism was classified as stable if no ophthalmopathy occurred within 18 months of follow-up.

This clonotype was recorded at least ten times. CDR3 regions of TCR beta were amplified from RNA transcripts. HTBI primers primed a first-round RT-PCR, and a second-round multiplex PCR followed. TCRdb passed the multiplex PCR reads through MiXCR, listing each CDR3 protein once. The table records over a million distinct CDR3 sequences, about two fifths of them present only once. CDR1 SGHRS and CDR2 YFSETQ come from the germline V gene. This CDR3 has 16 residues. V shed 4 bases and J 1 base; nucleotides not matched to a gene: 10. The chain joins TRBV5-1 to TRBJ1-1, with 7 bases fitting TRBD1. This TCR came from an adult man with Graves' hyperthyroidism. The specimen was peripheral blood or thyroid tissue (not recorded which). DNA for the CDR3: TGCGCCAGCAGCCGATTGGGGACAGCCTCGAACACTGAAGCTTTCTTT. Translating it yields CASSRLGTASNTEAFF.